These 24 T cell receptor beta chains were all obtained from the same sample, sequenced in a study of blood T cell repertoires in COVID-19. The assay was immunoSEQ multiplex PCR, and TCRdb's table has in-frame clones only and misses some. Among some 270,000 clones listed, approximately 90% were seen once. What was sequenced was PBMCs or T cells enriched from blood (not recorded which). Every receptor here comes from a man in his forties or fifties who had been exposed to COVID-19.

This clone was detected once. The chain uses TRBV6-2 or TRBV6-3 and TRBJ2-3; D is perhaps TRBD1 (5 bases). The CDR3 loop spans 15 amino acids. Trimming removed 1 base at V and 0 bases at J, with 8 bases between. Germline V CDR1 and CDR2: MNHEY, SVGEGT. The CDR3 loop is CASSYWGTSTDTQYF. The CDR3 bases are TGTGCCAGCAGTTACTGGGGCACGAGCACAGATACGCAGTATTTT.

This chain uses TRBV20-1 with TRBJ2-7, with unresolved D. The CDR3 sequence is 11 residues long. Germline loops: CDR1 DFQATT, CDR2 SNEGSKA (reference sequence). Trimming took 7 bases from V and 3 from J, leaving 10 bases between them. CDR3 nucleotide sequence: TGCAGTGTTGTCAGCGACTACGAGCAGTACTTC. Protein sequence: CSVVSDYEQYF.

This clone was detected once. This chain uses TRBV11-2 with TRBJ2-5; 11 bases are a match to TRBD1. The CDR3 loop spans 15 amino acids. Germline trimming cut 4 bases from V and 5 bases from J; bases unmatched to any gene: 6. Germline V CDR1 and CDR2: SGHAT, FQNNGV. The DNA for the CDR3 is TGTGCCAGCAGCTCTGGGGACAGGGGGGTTGAGACCCAGTACTTC. It encodes CASSSGDRGVETQYF.

The genes are TRBV9 and TRBJ2-1, with D possibly matching TRBD2 (5 bases). The V end lost 0 bases, the J end lost 6 bases, and 10 bases lay between the germline ends. CDR1 is SGDLS and CDR2 is YYNGEE in the germline V gene. The CDR3 runs 14 residues. The CDR3 spells CASSVAGEINEQFF. Written as DNA, the CDR3 is TGTGCCAGCAGCGTAGCCGGGGAGATCAATGAGCAGTTCTTC.

Here the CDR3 DNA reads TGTGCCAGCAGCCCAAGCGGTGGGGGGGGAGACAATGAGCAGTTCTTC. This codes for CASSPSGGGGDNEQFF. The V call is TRBV9, the J call TRBJ2-1, with TRBD2 matching 7 bases. The CDR3 has 16 amino acids. CDR1 is SGDLS, CDR2 YYNGEE, per germline. The V gene end was trimmed by 4 bases and the J gene end by 5 bases; junction bases not matched to a gene: 12.

This sequence joins TRBV7-6 and TRBJ1-3; the match to TRBD1 covers 9 bases. After removal of 3 bases from V and 4 bases from J, the junction contained 4 bases not matched to a gene. Germline lookup yields CDR1 SGHVS and CDR2 FNYEAQ. CDR3 size: 15 residues. CDR3 DNA sequence: TGTGCCAGCAGCTTGGAGGGACAGGGAGGAAACACCATATATTTT. Translated: CASSLEGQGGNTIYF.

This chain joins TRBV13 and TRBJ2-7; 11 bases are shared with TRBD2. This CDR3 is built from 20 residues. V was pared by 5 bases and J by 7 bases, with 25 bases of the junction left unmatched. Looked up from germline, CDR1 is PRHDT and CDR2 is FYEKMQ (reference sequence). The chain's CDR3 is CASSPPVGIRLAGGIREQYF. For the CDR3, the DNA is TGTGCCAGCAGCCCCCCGGTTGGTATTAGGCTAGCGGGAGGAATTAGGGAGCAGTACTTC.

The V and J genes are TRBV5-1 and TRBJ2-3; D unclear. The germline V gene encodes CDR1 SGHRS and CDR2 YFSETQ. This CDR3 region has 14 residues. V was clipped by 0 bases and J by 5 bases, with 10 bases between them. The CDR3, as DNA: TGCGCCAGCAGCTTGGCCGCGAGTAGAGATACGCAGTATTTT. Amino acids: CASSLAASRDTQYF.

V and J are TRBV5-5 and TRBJ1-4; D perhaps matches TRBD1 (6 bases). The CDR3 contains 15 residues. V dropped 4 bases and J dropped 4 bases, with 14 bases sitting between them. Germline V gene sequence: CDR1 SGHKS, CDR2 YYEKEE (reference sequence). CDR3 loop: CASSLRDMDNEKLFF. CDR3 DNA: TGTGCCAGCAGCCTCCGGGACATGGATAATGAAAAACTGTTTTTT.

CDR3 sequence (DNA): TGTGCCAGCAGGAACGGAGCGGGAGGGCCCTACAATGAGCAGTTCTTC. Amino acids: CASRNGAGGPYNEQFF. J is TRBJ2-1 and V is TRBV28, with 10 bases aligning to TRBD2. This CDR3 comprises 16 residues. Germline V gene sequence: CDR1 MDHEN, CDR2 SYDVKM. V trimming: 6 bases; J trimming: 2 bases; junction bases outside the gene matches: 7.

This chain uses TRBV27 with TRBJ1-1; no clear D gene. The germline V gene encodes CDR1 MNHEY and CDR2 SMNVEV (reference sequence). The CDR3 is 14 amino acids. Trimming shortened V by 7 bases and J by 1 base, and 13 bases separated the two germline ends. CDR3 DNA: TGTGCCAGCACCCTTCGTGGCCCGAACACTGAAGCTTTCTTT. It codes for CASTLRGPNTEAFF.

The chain employs TRBV24-1 and TRBJ1-1; 10 bases align to TRBD1. The CDR3 runs to 14 residues. Trimming cost V 7 bases and J 3 bases; bases outside gene matches: 4. Germline V gene lookup returns CDR1 KGHDR and CDR2 SFDVKD. The CDR3 here is CATRTGTGDTEAFF. In nucleotides, the CDR3 is TGTGCCACCAGGACCGGGACAGGGGACACTGAAGCTTTCTTT.

This clone was detected only a few times. V and J are TRBV28 and TRBJ2-1, with D possibly TRBD2 on 6 matching bases. Between the trimmed V and J ends, which lost 7 bases and 2 bases, there was a span of 15 bases. The CDR3 consists of 15 residues. CDR1 and CDR2 from the germline V gene are MDHEN and SYDVKM. This CDR3 reads CASTAGGKTYNEQFF. The CDR3 nucleotides read TGTGCCAGCACCGCAGGCGGGAAGACCTACAATGAGCAGTTCTTC.

The chain joins TRBV11-3 to TRBJ2-7, with D unclear. The germline V gene has CDR1 SGHNT and CDR2 YENEEA. V lost 2 bases and J 1 base, leaving 3 bases between the germline ends. This CDR3 spans 12 amino acids. The CDR3 DNA reads as TGTGCCAGCAGCTTATATTCCTACGAGCAGTACTTC. The encoded protein is CASSLYSYEQYF.

The V gene is TRBV19, the J gene TRBJ2-3; 7 nucleotides match TRBD1. Trimming cost V 4 bases and J 1 base; bases outside gene matches: 2. The CDR3 spans 14 residues. The germline V gene encodes CDR1 LNHDA and CDR2 SQIVND (reference sequence). CDR3 in amino acids: CASSTTGGTDTQYF. In DNA, the CDR3 is TGTGCCAGTAGTACAACAGGGGGCACAGATACGCAGTATTTT.

Here the CDR3 reads CASSLERIAPYGYTF. The CDR3 DNA reads TGCGCCAGCAGCTTGGAACGGATAGCGCCCTATGGCTACACCTTC. V is TRBV5-1 and J is TRBJ1-2; D remains ambiguous. The V end was cut by 0 bases, the J end by 4 bases, with 13 bases between. The CDR3 is 15 residues long. From germline, CDR1 is SGHRS and CDR2 YFSETQ.

The chain couples TRBV30 to TRBJ1-3, with TRBD1 identical over 9 bases. The CDR3 has 16 residues. Germline assignment: CDR1 GTSNPN and CDR2 SVGIG (reference sequence). The ends lost 2 bases at V and 0 bases at J; junction bases unmatched: 5. CDR3 bases: TGTGCCTGGAGTACCGGGACAGGGTTCTCTGGAAACACCATATATTTT. It yields the protein CAWSTGTGFSGNTIYF.

The chain joins TRBV30 to TRBJ2-5; a possible D gene is TRBD2 (5 bases). CDR3 length: 11 residues. The germline V gene encodes CDR1 GTSNPN and CDR2 SVGIG (reference sequence). V dropped 4 bases and J dropped 5 bases, with 8 bases sitting between them. The CDR3 sequence is CAWTSFETQYF. The CDR3 DNA reads as TGTGCCTGGACTAGCTTCGAGACCCAGTACTTC.

The rearrangement uses TRBV24-1 and TRBJ2-7, with TRBD2 matching over 13 bases. V was pared by 3 bases and J by 3 bases, with 1 base of the junction left unmatched. This CDR3 is 15 amino acids long. The germline CDR1 and CDR2 sequences are KGHDR and SFDVKD. CDR3 amino acids: CATSDGTSGIYEQYF. The CDR3 coding sequence is TGTGCCACCAGTGATGGGACTAGCGGGATCTACGAGCAGTACTTC.

This chain's CDR3 is CASSLNSLNTEAFF. CDR3 DNA: TGTGCCAGCAGCTTAAACAGTCTGAACACTGAAGCTTTCTTT. The rearrangement joins TRBV7-2 to TRBJ1-1; D remains ambiguous. This CDR3 is 14 amino acids long. Germline-derived CDR1 and CDR2 are SGHTA and FQGNSA. Trimming left V 2 bases short and J 0 bases short, with 7 bases between. Full variable domain (outside the CDR3, taken from reference TRBV7-2 and TRBJ1-1): GAGVSQSPSNKVTEKGKDVELRCDPISGHTALYWYRQSLGQGLEFLIYFQGNSAPDKSGLPSDRFSAERTGGSVSTLTIQRTQQEDSAVYLCASSLNSLNTEAFFGQGTRLTVV.

The chain employs TRBV7-3 and TRBJ2-1, with 7 nucleotides matching TRBD1. Per the germline V gene, CDR1 is SGHTA and CDR2 is FQGTGA. With 3 bases clipped from V and 0 bases from J, the junction kept 5 bases outside the gene matches. The CDR3 runs 16 residues. The CDR3 loop is CASSFTGQTSYNEQFF. The CDR3, as DNA: TGTGCCAGCAGCTTCACGGGACAGACCTCCTACAATGAGCAGTTCTTC.

V and J are TRBV19 and TRBJ1-5, with 7 positions matching TRBD1. Germline values: CDR1 LNHDA, CDR2 SQIVND (reference sequence). Germline trimming cut 3 bases from V and 7 bases from J; bases unmatched to any gene: 9. The CDR3 loop spans 15 amino acids. CDR3 sequence reads: CASSIWETGNQPQHF. The DNA for the CDR3 is TGTGCCAGTAGTATCTGGGAGACAGGGAACCAGCCCCAGCATTTT.

The rearrangement links TRBV7-2 to TRBJ1-5; TRBD1 aligns across 7 bases. Trimming removed 5 bases from V and 5 bases from J; junction bases left unmatched: 6. The germline V gene encodes CDR1 SGHTA and CDR2 FQGNSA. The CDR3 consists of 14 residues. As DNA, the CDR3 is TGTGCCAGCAGCCAGGGGACAGCTCATCAGCCCCAGCATTTT. It is translated as CASSQGTAHQPQHF.

This clone appeared once. The rearrangement links TRBV28 to TRBJ2-4; D is uncertain. The CDR3 is 14 amino acids. Germline CDR1 MDHEN, CDR2 SYDVKM. Trimming cost V 9 bases and J 3 bases, with 15 bases left between them. In nucleotides, the CDR3 is TGTGCCAGTGTTCCCGAGGTTGGCAAAAACATTCAGTACTTC. It is translated as CASVPEVGKNIQYF.